These 20 T cell receptor beta chains share one sample of origin, sequenced in a study of T cells after yellow fever vaccination (dated 2019 in TCRdb). Libraries were constructed by 5' RACE. Sequencing was carried out with an Illumina NovaSeq 6000. TCRdb reanalyzed the raw reads on its own, using fastp at Q25 for trimming and MiXCR for clone calling, and kept in-frame beta chains. Entries are consolidated by CDR3 protein sequence, retaining the most common genes and DNA. Across this sample there are 340,000 or so distinct CDR3 sequences, with under 15% seen only once. The ten largest clones capture 3.2% of the sample. The sample's treatment or condition label, in plain terms: live attenuated yellow fever vaccine strain. The sample here was CD4+ T cells sorted from PBMCs, taken 15 days after the yellow fever booster vaccination. These TCRs come from a man aged 18 to 35 who received the YFV17D yellow fever vaccine.

There are a few counts of this clonotype. The chain couples TRBV4-3 to TRBJ2-4; weak D call: TRBD2 (6 bases). Germline V gene sequence: CDR1 LGHNA, CDR2 YSLEER. The CDR3 extends over 13 amino acids. The V and J ends lost 4 bases and 9 bases respectively, with 13 bases between them. CDR3 DNA sequence: TGCGCCAGCAGCCCAGGCGGGGTAGGCATTCAGTACTTC. Translating gives CASSPGGVGIQYF.

In this sample, this clonotype turned up many times. The rearrangement links TRBV10-1 to TRBJ2-7; tentative D call: TRBD2 (5 bases). The CDR3 sequence is 14 residues long. Germline lookup yields CDR1 WNHNN and CDR2 SYGVQD (reference sequence). Deletions cut 0 bases from V and 5 bases from J, with 11 bases between. The CDR3 nucleotides read TGCGCCAGCAGTGAGTCGAAGAGGGCCCACGAGCAGTACTTC. Protein product: CASSESKRAHEQYF.

The sample holds a few counts of this clonotype. CDR3 sequence (DNA): TGTGCCAGCAGCTTCCACGGGACAGGGGGGAACACCATATATTTT. It specifies CASSFHGTGGNTIYF. This chain connects TRBV7-2 to TRBJ1-3; 11 bases match TRBD1. Germline-derived CDR1 and CDR2 are SGHTA and FQGNSA. J gave up 7 bases and V 3 bases, and 5 bases lay outside the gene matches. The CDR3 is 15 amino acids.

J is TRBJ1-5 and V is TRBV7-2; 7 nucleotides match TRBD1. V gave up 1 base and J gave up 5 bases; unmatched junction bases: 5. CDR1 SGHTA and CDR2 FQGNSA come from the germline V gene. The CDR3 consists of 15 residues. The CDR3 sequence is CASSLGDRPYQPQHF. CDR3 DNA sequence: TGTGCCAGCAGCTTAGGGGACAGACCCTATCAGCCCCAGCATTTT. The whole variable domain, filled in from reference TRBV7-2 and TRBJ1-5, reads GAGVSQSPSNKVTEKGKDVELRCDPISGHTALYWYRQSLGQGLEFLIYFQGNSAPDKSGLPSDRFSAERTGGSVSTLTIQRTQQEDSAVYLCASSLGDRPYQPQHFGDGTRLSIL.

This rearrangement joins TRBV19 to TRBJ2-3; D gene ambiguous. The CDR3 consists of 14 residues. Looked up from germline, CDR1 is LNHDA and CDR2 is SQIVND (reference sequence). Trimming shortened V by 4 bases and J by 4 bases, and 12 bases separated the two germline ends. CDR3 protein: CASSTRPSPDTQYF. The CDR3, as DNA: TGTGCCAGTAGTACCCGCCCGAGCCCAGATACGCAGTATTTT.

At least ten counts were recorded for this clonotype. V usage is TRBV6-5 and J usage is TRBJ1-2, with 7 positions matching TRBD1. V dropped 6 bases and J dropped 3; count of bases not matched to a gene: 7. There are 14 residues in the CDR3. Germline V gene sequence: CDR1 MNHEY, CDR2 SVGAGI. The CDR3 loop is CASSLDRSHYGYTF. The CDR3 DNA sequence: TGTGCCAGCAGCCTGGACAGGTCCCACTATGGCTACACCTTC.

This clonotype was observed at least ten times. The chain recombines TRBV6-2 or TRBV6-3 with TRBJ1-5; no firm D call. Germline-derived CDR1 and CDR2 are MNHEY and SVGEGT. Trimming removed 0 bases at V and 10 bases at J, with 10 bases between. The CDR3 is 13 residues long. The CDR3 here is CASSYSEARPQHF. In nucleotides, the CDR3 is TGTGCCAGCAGTTACTCCGAGGCCCGACCCCAGCATTTT.

This clonotype was seen a few times. The chain is built from TRBV29-1 and TRBJ1-5; TRBD1 agrees at 8 bases. The trim removed 6 bases at V and 5 bases at J, leaving 6 bases unmatched. This CDR3 region has 13 residues. Germline V gene lookup returns CDR1 SQVTM and CDR2 ANQGSEA. The CDR3 sequence is CSVNAGGDQPQHF. As DNA, the CDR3 is TGCAGCGTCAATGCAGGGGGCGATCAGCCCCAGCATTTT.

This clonotype showed up just a few times. The chain is built from TRBV7-9 and TRBJ1-5; possible D gene TRBD1, 5 bases. V shed 1 base and J shed 7 bases, with 14 bases lying between them. The CDR3 runs to 15 residues. Germline CDR1 and CDR2: SEHNR and FQNEAQ (reference sequence). The chain's CDR3 is CASSLGGGIEQPQHF. CDR3 DNA: TGTGCCAGCAGCTTAGGCGGGGGTATTGAGCAGCCCCAGCATTTT.

The J gene is TRBJ1-2, the V gene TRBV20-1, with D possibly matching TRBD1 (5 bases). The CDR3 runs to 11 residues. Trimming stripped 6 bases from V and 4 bases from J, with 9 bases between. Germline V gene lookup returns CDR1 DFQATT and CDR2 SNEGSKA (reference sequence). CDR3 nucleotide sequence: TGCAGTGCCGGGGGGAGCTATGGCTACACCTTC. This gives the protein CSAGGSYGYTF.

The chain recombines TRBV29-1 with TRBJ2-7, with TRBD1 identical over 8 bases. Germline V lookup: CDR1 SQVTM, CDR2 ANQGSEA. V was clipped by 6 bases and J by 0 bases; unmatched bases: 4. This CDR3 comprises 13 residues. The CDR3 reads CSVTGTGSYEQYF. CDR3 DNA: TGCAGCGTGACCGGGACAGGCTCCTACGAGCAGTACTTC.

The chain employs TRBV14 and TRBJ1-1; D is unclear. V was shortened by 1 base and J by 4 bases, with 10 bases between the two germline ends. Germline V gene lookup returns CDR1 SGHDN and CDR2 FVKESK. This CDR3 has 14 amino acids. The CDR3 sequence: CASSQVAWGTEAFF. CDR3 in DNA: TGTGCCAGCAGCCAAGTCGCTTGGGGCACTGAAGCTTTCTTT.

The rearrangement uses TRBV4-3 and TRBJ1-1; D ambiguous. V was cut by 0 bases and J by 4 bases, with 12 bases left in between. The CDR3 runs 15 residues. Germline V gives CDR1 LGHNA, CDR2 YSLEER. The CDR3 DNA reads TGCGCCAGCAGCCAAGATCCCCACAGTGGCACTGAAGCTTTCTTT. Translation: CASSQDPHSGTEAFF.

This clonotype was picked up a small number of times. The gene calls are TRBV7-2 and TRBJ2-7, with D possibly being TRBD1 (6 bases). The germline V and J ends were trimmed by 5 bases and 0 bases, with 11 bases remaining between them. The CDR3 is made up of 14 amino acids. Germline V gene lookup returns CDR1 SGHTA and CDR2 FQGNSA. The CDR3 sequence: CASSADSHSYEQYF. The CDR3 nucleotides are TGTGCCAGCAGCGCGGACAGTCACTCCTACGAGCAGTACTTC.

V gene TRBV7-9 combines with J gene TRBJ2-7; 7 nucleotides align to TRBD1. The CDR3 consists of 15 residues. J was trimmed by 4 bases and V by 1 base; bases with no gene match: 7. Germline loops: CDR1 SEHNR, CDR2 FQNEAQ (reference sequence). CDR3 sequence reads: CASSLEGTVGYEQYF. The CDR3 coding sequence is TGTGCCAGCAGCTTAGAGGGGACAGTAGGATACGAGCAGTACTTC.

The V call is TRBV7-9, the J call TRBJ1-3, with a possible D match to TRBD1 (6 bases). Germline lookup yields CDR1 SEHNR and CDR2 FQNEAQ (reference sequence). V shed 4 bases and J shed 6 bases, with 10 bases lying between them. CDR3 length: 13 residues. The CDR3 here is CASSSGQQNTIYF. CDR3 coding DNA: TGTGCCAGCAGCTCGGGACAACAAAACACCATATATTTT.

This clonotype has at least ten counts. The CDR3 sequence: CASIDGRSEQFF. Here the CDR3 DNA reads TGTGCCAGCATTGATGGCCGCAGTGAGCAGTTCTTC. This chain joins TRBV12-3 or TRBV12-4 and TRBJ2-1, with D hard to call. V lost 7 bases, J lost 9 bases, and 13 bases lay in between. The CDR3 has 12 amino acids.

The rearrangement links TRBV4-2 to TRBJ2-3; 14 positions match TRBD2. V lost 0 bases and J lost 3; bases outside the gene matches: 8. The length of the CDR3 is 19 residues. Germline V gene lookup returns CDR1 LGHNA and CDR2 YNFKEQ. The CDR3: CASSQDLRLAGGTTDTQYF. The CDR3 region has the DNA TGTGCCAGCAGCCAAGATCTCAGACTAGCGGGGGGGACGACAGATACGCAGTATTTT.

This clonotype was recorded a few times. The chain combines TRBV5-1 with TRBJ2-2, with 7 positions matching TRBD1. The CDR3 has 16 amino acids. CDR1 is SGHRS, CDR2 YFSETQ, per germline. V was clipped by 0 bases and J by 0 bases; unmatched bases: 2. The CDR3 DNA reads TGCGCCAGCAGCTTGGTGGGGACAGCGAACACCGGGGAGCTGTTTTTT. Translation gives CASSLVGTANTGELFF.

V is TRBV30 and J is TRBJ2-2; 7 nucleotides agree with TRBD1. Germline assignment: CDR1 GTSNPN and CDR2 SVGIG (reference sequence). This CDR3 is built from 13 residues. The trim removed 8 bases at V and 4 bases at J, leaving 7 bases unmatched. Here the CDR3 DNA reads TGTGCCCGCGACAGGGCTCGCACCGGGGAGCTGTTTTTT. The encoded protein is CARDRARTGELFF.